Below, 3 T cell receptor beta chains from the same sample are listed, as sequenced in a study of blood T cell repertoires in COVID-19. Profiled with immunoSEQ multiplex PCR; TCRdb holds only in-frame clones, not every one. The sample contains 180,000 or so clones, 86% of which appear only once. Material: peripheral blood. These receptors were taken from a man in his sixties or seventies with acute or convalescent COVID-19.

The chain has TRBV15 and TRBJ2-2; possible D gene TRBD1, 6 bases. The V gene's germline CDR1 is LNHNV and CDR2 YYDKDF (reference sequence). Trimming shortened V by 3 bases and J by 4 bases, and 12 bases separated the two germline ends. The CDR3 is 15 amino acids. CDR3 loop: CATSSRGALTGELFF. The CDR3 coding sequence is TGTGCCACCAGCAGCAGGGGAGCCCTCACCGGGGAGCTGTTTTTT.

The chain couples TRBV9 to TRBJ2-1, with 8 positions matching TRBD1. With V trimmed by 3 bases and J by 7 bases, 9 bases remained unmatched. Germline lookup yields CDR1 SGDLS and CDR2 YYNGEE. This CDR3 has 15 amino acids. The CDR3 DNA is TGTGCCAGCAGCGCTCGACAGGGGAATTGGAATGAGCAGTTCTTC. Its protein is CASSARQGNWNEQFF.

The chain carries TRBV19 and TRBJ2-3; 13 bases agree with TRBD2. Germline values: CDR1 LNHDA, CDR2 SQIVND (reference sequence). The CDR3 is made up of 17 amino acids. Unmatched junction bases numbered 7, after V lost 3 bases and J lost 4 bases. CDR3 sequence reads: CASSIRGLAGNADTQYF. The CDR3 nucleotides are TGTGCCAGTAGTATCAGGGGACTAGCGGGAAACGCAGATACGCAGTATTTT.